This T cell receptor beta chain was sequenced in a study of graft-versus-host responses after intestinal transplantation. TCRdb's copy holds only in-frame clones and misses some; the assay was immunoSEQ multiplex PCR. The sample lists 50,000 to 75,000 clones, 94% occurring once. The study's findings and limits: Patients who carried graft-donor T cell macrochimerism also had high graft-versus-host to host-versus-graft clonal ratios in their allografts.

This CDR3 region has 15 residues. Germline CDR1 reads SNHLY; CDR2 reads FYNNEI. A word on this clone: The antigen is not known. At one of its ends the junction is not consistent with the germline gene, which may arise from a read error.

This clonotype was obtained from a human donor who was the organ donor for an intestinal transplant. Sequenced material: unstimulated CD4+ T cells sorted from spleen or lymph node cells, taken before transplant. V usage is TRBV2 and J usage is TRBJ2-7; 10 positions match TRBD2. CDR3 DNA sequence: TGTGCCAGCAGTGAATCGAGTACTGGACTAGCGGCCGCGATTTTC. Translation gives CASSESSTGLAAAIF.